A single TCR beta chain is shown here with its context. The antigen remains unidentified. The CDR3 is cut off 3 residues early in the read; its end comes from the germline J gene. With 0 bases removed from V and 5 bases from J, the gap between germline ends came to 16 bases. Looked up from germline, CDR1 is MGHRA and CDR2 is YSYEKL. The CDR3 is 16 amino acids. The data were obtained in a study of T cells in women clearing cervical HPV infection. Profiling relied on immunoSEQ multiplex PCR, and the TCRdb table lists in-frame clones only, not all of them. Found here are tens of thousands of clones; the top ten clones hold less than 40%. Notes on the study in general: CIN3+ cases had significantly higher TCR repertoire richness than controls, but evenness did not differ.

The receptor was isolated from a woman aged 18 to 69 with a cervical HPV16 infection that either progressed to CIN3+ or cleared (not recorded which). The sequenced material came from blood buffy coat. This rearrangement joins TRBV4-1 to TRBJ1-1, with D perhaps TRBD1 (6 bases). The CDR3 DNA, read in part, is TGCGCCAGCAGCCAAGACCCTGGGGGGGGCTATACTGAA. Translation gives CASSQDPGGGYTE. The full CDR3 sequence reads CASSQDPGGGYTEAFF.